This T cell receptor (beta chain) comes out of a study of T cell changes during pregnancy in multiple sclerosis. The table came from immunoSEQ multiplex PCR; TCRdb's copy has only in-frame clones and leaves some out. This sample has tens of thousands of clones, with more than 75% found just once. This CDR3 has 15 amino acids. The V and J ends lost 2 bases and 9 bases, in that order; junction bases with no gene match: 5. Germline values: CDR1 MGHDK, CDR2 SYGVNS. The sample here was CD8+ T cells from peripheral blood mononuclear cells, taken after pregnancy. The rearrangement joins TRBV25-1 to TRBJ2-1, with 12 positions matching TRBD2. The source is a female donor in good health, enrolled as a control in a pregnancy study. This CDR3 is CASSELAGGPGEQFF. The CDR3 DNA follows: TGTGCCAGCAGTGAACTAGCGGGGGGGCCAGGTGAGCAGTTCTTC.